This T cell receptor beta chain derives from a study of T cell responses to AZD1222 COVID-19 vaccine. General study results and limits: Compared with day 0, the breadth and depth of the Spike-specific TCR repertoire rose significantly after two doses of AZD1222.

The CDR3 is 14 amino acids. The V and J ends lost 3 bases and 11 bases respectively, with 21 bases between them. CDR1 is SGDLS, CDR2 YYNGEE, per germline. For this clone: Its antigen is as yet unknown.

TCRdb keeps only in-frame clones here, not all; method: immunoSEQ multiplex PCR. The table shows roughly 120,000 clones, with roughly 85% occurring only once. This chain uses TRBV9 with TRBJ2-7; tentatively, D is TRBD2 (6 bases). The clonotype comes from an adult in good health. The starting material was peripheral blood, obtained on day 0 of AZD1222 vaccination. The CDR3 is CASSAQGGIHPEYF. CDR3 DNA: TGTGCCAGCAGCGCGCAGGGAGGTATTCACCCAGAGTACTTC.